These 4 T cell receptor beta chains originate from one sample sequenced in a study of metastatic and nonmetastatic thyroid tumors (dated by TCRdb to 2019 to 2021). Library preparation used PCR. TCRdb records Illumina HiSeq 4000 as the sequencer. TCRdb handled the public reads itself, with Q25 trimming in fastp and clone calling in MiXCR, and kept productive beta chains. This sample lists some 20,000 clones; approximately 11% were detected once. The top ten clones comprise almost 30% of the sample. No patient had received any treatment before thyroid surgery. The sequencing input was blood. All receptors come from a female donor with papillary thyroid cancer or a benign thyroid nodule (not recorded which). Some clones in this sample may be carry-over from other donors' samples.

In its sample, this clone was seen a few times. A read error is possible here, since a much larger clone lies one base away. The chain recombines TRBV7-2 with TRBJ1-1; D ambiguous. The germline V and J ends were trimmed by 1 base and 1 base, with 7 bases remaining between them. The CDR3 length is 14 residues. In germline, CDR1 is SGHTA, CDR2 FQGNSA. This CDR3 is CASSLVEQNTEAFF. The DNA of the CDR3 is TGTGCCAGCAGCTTAGTAGAGCAGAACACTGAAGCTTTCTTT.

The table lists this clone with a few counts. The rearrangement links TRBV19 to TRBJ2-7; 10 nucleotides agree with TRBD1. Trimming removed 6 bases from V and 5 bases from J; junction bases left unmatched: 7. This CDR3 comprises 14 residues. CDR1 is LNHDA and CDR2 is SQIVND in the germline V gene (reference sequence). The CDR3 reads CASSPGQGYHEQYF. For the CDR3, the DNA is TGTGCCAGTAGCCCGGGACAGGGGTACCACGAGCAGTACTTC. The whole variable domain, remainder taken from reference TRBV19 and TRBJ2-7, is DGGITQSPKYLFRKEGQNVTLSCEQNLNHDAMYWYRQDPGQGLRLIYYSQIVNDFQKGDIAEGYSVSREKKESFPLTVTSAQKNPTAFYLCASSPGQGYHEQYFGPGTRLTVT.

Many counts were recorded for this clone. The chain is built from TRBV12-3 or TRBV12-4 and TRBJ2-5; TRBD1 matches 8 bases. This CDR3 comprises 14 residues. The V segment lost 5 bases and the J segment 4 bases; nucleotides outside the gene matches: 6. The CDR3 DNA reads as TGTGCCAGCAGTCTCACGACAGGGGTAGAGACCCAGTACTTC. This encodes CASSLTTGVETQYF.

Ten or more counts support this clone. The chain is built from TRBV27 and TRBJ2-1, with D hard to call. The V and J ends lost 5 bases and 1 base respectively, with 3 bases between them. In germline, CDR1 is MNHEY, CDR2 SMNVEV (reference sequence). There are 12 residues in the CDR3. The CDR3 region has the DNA TGTGCCAGCAGTCAGTCCTACAATGAGCAGTTCTTC. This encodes CASSQSYNEQFF.